Given below is one T cell receptor beta chain in context. The antigen is undetermined. The sample is drawn from a study of glioma-infiltrating T cells. Study as a whole: Low-grade gliomas were grade II; glioblastomas were grade IV at initial diagnosis. Target coverage was about 4- to 10-fold for roughly one million blood T cells. Points from the study as a whole: Shared blood CDR3 signature motifs marked patients with low tissue-blood divergence.

V lost 3 bases and J lost 2; bases outside the gene matches: 3. CDR3 size: 14 residues. Germline CDR1 and CDR2: MDHEN and SYDVKM. The iRepertoire nested amplicon-rescue multiplex PCR amplified TCR alpha and beta CDR3s from RNA. One-step reverse transcription and amplification started from roughly 100-400 ng of tissue mRNA or PBMC total RNA. MiXCR, run by TCRdb on the multiplex PCR reads, gives a single entry per CDR3 protein. The repertoire holds fewer than 500,000 distinct CDR3 sequences, with about 40% as singletons. Sample: glioma tissue, nonneoplastic brain tissue, or PBMCs (not recorded which). This TCR was recovered from a human donor with low-grade glioma or glioblastoma, undergoing nonglioma brain surgery, or in good health (not recorded which). J is TRBJ1-1 and V is TRBV28; 7 bases are shared with TRBD1. The CDR3 DNA follows: TGTGCCAGCAGTTTGGGGACAGATAACACTGAAGCTTTCTTT. Its translation is CASSLGTDNTEAFF.